Shown below are 17 T cell receptor beta chains from a single sample sequenced in a study of vaccination and CD4 T cells after COVID-19. Cultured CD4+ T-cell DNA underwent Oncomine TCR Beta short-read sequencing. TCRdb re-derived calls from the PCR reads in MiXCR, one entry per CDR3 protein. The data contain about 16,000 distinct CDR3 sequences, nearly 55% of them seen just once; the ten biggest clones take up 20%. As to treatment: roughly 10-day PBMC culture with coronavirus spike peptide pools or control peptides (ViraFEST assay). These receptors have no identified antigens. Sequencing used CD4+ T cells from blood, cultured in vitro, obtained before SARS-CoV-2 vaccination. The receptors stem from a human donor who had recovered from COVID-19.

This clonotype was seen a handful of times. This chain connects TRBV20-1 to TRBJ2-7; D remains ambiguous. This CDR3 spans 14 amino acids. Trimming shortened V by 3 bases and J by 0 bases, and 12 bases separated the two germline ends. CDR1 is DFQATT, CDR2 SNEGSKA, per germline (reference sequence). The CDR3 sequence is CSASPRRFSYEQYF. The CDR3 DNA reads TGCAGTGCTAGCCCCCGGCGGTTCTCCTACGAGCAGTACTTC.

The J gene is TRBJ2-3, the V gene TRBV19; TRBD1 agrees at 7 bases. After removal of 4 bases from V and 0 bases from J, the junction contained 4 bases not matched to a gene. Germline V gene data show CDR1 as LNHDA and CDR2 as SQIVND (reference sequence). The CDR3 is made up of 15 amino acids. The chain's CDR3 is CASSTTGKSTDTQYF. The CDR3 nucleotides are TGTGCCAGTAGTACGACAGGGAAAAGCACAGATACGCAGTATTTT.

The chain is built from TRBV28 and TRBJ2-2, with TRBD2 identical over 8 bases. The CDR3 loop spans 15 amino acids. Germline trimming cut 6 bases from V and 1 base from J; bases unmatched to any gene: 4. Germline V CDR1 and CDR2: MDHEN, SYDVKM. The CDR3 DNA reads TGTGCCAGCAGCCCGGCGGGGGGGAACACCGGGGAGCTGTTTTTT. It codes for CASSPAGGNTGELFF.

The V gene is TRBV7-3, the J gene TRBJ2-3; 12 nucleotides align to TRBD2. V lost 2 bases and J lost 4; bases outside the gene matches: 7. Germline loops: CDR1 SGHTA, CDR2 FQGTGA. This CDR3 spans 17 amino acids. CDR3 region: CASSLQAGTSGPDTQYF. The CDR3 DNA reads TGTGCCAGCAGCTTACAAGCCGGGACTAGCGGGCCAGATACGCAGTATTTT.

This clonotype has more than one count but fewer than ten. The V and J genes are TRBV28 and TRBJ1-5, with unresolved D. This CDR3 is 13 amino acids long. Germline values: CDR1 MDHEN, CDR2 SYDVKM. Trimming removed 3 bases at V and 3 bases at J, with 6 bases between. The CDR3 DNA reads TGTGCCAGCAGTTTCGGGGTCAATCAGCCCCAGCATTTT. Its protein is CASSFGVNQPQHF.

The genes are TRBV28 and TRBJ2-7, with D possibly TRBD1 on 6 matching bases. Deletions cut 7 bases from V and 7 bases from J, with 14 bases between. This CDR3 region has 12 residues. Looked up from germline, CDR1 is MDHEN and CDR2 is SYDVKM. CDR3 protein: CASNPPGQEQYF. CDR3 coding DNA: TGTGCCAGCAACCCCCCCGGACAGGAGCAGTACTTC.

This clonotype was observed a handful of times. This sequence joins TRBV15 and TRBJ2-7; 14 nucleotides agree with TRBD2. Germline CDR1 and CDR2: LNHNV and YYDKDF (reference sequence). J lost 7 bases, V lost 5 bases, and 10 bases had no gene match. This CDR3 has 16 residues. The CDR3 spells CATSRRGLAGGMEQYF. The DNA of the CDR3 is TGTGCCACCAGCCGTCGCGGACTAGCGGGAGGTATGGAGCAGTACTTC.

This clonotype appeared a few times. V usage is TRBV7-3 and J usage is TRBJ2-5; maybe TRBD2 (5 bases). V was cut by 1 base and J by 4 bases, with 13 bases left in between. Germline V gene sequence: CDR1 SGHTA, CDR2 FQGTGA. This CDR3 has 15 amino acids. As DNA, the CDR3 is TGTGCCAGCAGCTTAAGTGGGATCGGGGTAGAGACCCAGTACTTC. Its translation is CASSLSGIGVETQYF.

The chain joins TRBV20-1 to TRBJ2-1, with 9 positions matching TRBD2. The ends lost 5 bases at V and 1 base at J; junction bases unmatched: 3. CDR3 size: 14 residues. Germline V CDR1 and CDR2: DFQATT, SNEGSKA (reference sequence). The CDR3 protein is CSARAGGSYNEQFF. The DNA for the CDR3 is TGCAGTGCTCGAGCGGGAGGTTCCTACAATGAGCAGTTCTTC.

The rearrangement links TRBV20-1 to TRBJ1-2; D perhaps matches TRBD1 (5 bases). V was trimmed by 0 bases and J by 7 bases, leaving 18 bases between them. CDR1 is DFQATT and CDR2 is SNEGSKA in the germline V gene (reference sequence). The CDR3 has 15 residues. This CDR3 reads CSARDYRTQGGGYTF. Here the CDR3 DNA reads TGCAGTGCTAGAGACTACCGGACTCAGGGAGGTGGCTACACCTTC.

The V call is TRBV28, the J call TRBJ1-2; TRBD1 agrees at 9 bases. The CDR3 runs to 15 residues. The V segment lost 5 bases and the J segment 2 bases; nucleotides outside the gene matches: 6. Germline CDR1 is MDHEN and CDR2 is SYDVKM. DNA of the CDR3: TGTGCCAGCAGTGAAAACAGGGGGCAGAACTATGGCTACACCTTC. Its translation: CASSENRGQNYGYTF.

This rearrangement joins TRBV7-8 to TRBJ2-5; the D gene is possibly TRBD2 (6 bases). Per the germline V gene, CDR1 is SGHVS and CDR2 is FQNEAQ. The CDR3 runs to 15 residues. With 3 bases removed from V and 5 bases from J, the gap between germline ends came to 16 bases. The CDR3 reads CASSFLGRRSETQYF. The DNA for the CDR3 is TGTGCCAGCAGCTTCCTGGGGAGGCGCTCGGAGACCCAGTACTTC.

Only one count was recorded for this clonotype. In DNA, the CDR3 is TGCAGTGCTACCCTCCGGGAAAACAATGAGCAGTTCTTC. It codes for CSATLRENNEQFF. The chain uses TRBV20-1 and TRBJ2-1; the D gene is possibly TRBD2 (5 bases). V was clipped by 4 bases and J by 5 bases, with 12 bases between them. Germline lookup yields CDR1 DFQATT and CDR2 SNEGSKA (reference sequence). The length of the CDR3 is 13 residues.

This chain uses TRBV7-6 with TRBJ1-6, with D maybe TRBD1 (5 bases). Trimming cost V 5 bases and J 4 bases, with 12 bases left between them. Per the germline V gene, CDR1 is SGHVS and CDR2 is FNYEAQ. The CDR3 consists of 15 residues. CDR3: CASSKTGTYNSPLHF. The CDR3, as DNA: TGTGCCAGCAGCAAAACAGGAACTTATAATTCACCCCTCCACTTT.

The chain uses TRBV19 and TRBJ1-5; TRBD1 might be the D (6 bases). Germline CDR1 reads LNHDA; CDR2 reads SQIVND (reference sequence). Trimming removed 1 base at V and 3 bases at J, with 13 bases between. The CDR3 runs 16 residues. CDR3 sequence: CASSIGRGNLNQPQHF. The CDR3 coding sequence is TGTGCCAGTAGTATAGGCAGGGGAAACCTCAATCAGCCCCAGCATTTT.

The chain links TRBV11-3 to TRBJ1-1, with D perhaps matching TRBD1 (5 bases). Germline CDR1 SGHNT, CDR2 YENEEA. The CDR3 covers 13 residues. V dropped 5 bases and J dropped 3 bases, with 10 bases sitting between them. For the CDR3, the DNA is TGTGCCAGCAGCATACGGGGGGACACTGAAGCTTTCTTT. This translates into CASSIRGDTEAFF.

The genes are TRBV28 and TRBJ1-5; possibly TRBD1 for D (5 bases). Trimming stripped 3 bases from V and 1 base from J, with 13 bases between. Germline V gene lookup returns CDR1 MDHEN and CDR2 SYDVKM. The CDR3 runs 16 residues. CDR3 amino acids: CASSFWGMRSNQPQHF. The CDR3 nucleotides are TGTGCCAGCAGTTTCTGGGGCATGCGGAGCAATCAGCCCCAGCATTTT.